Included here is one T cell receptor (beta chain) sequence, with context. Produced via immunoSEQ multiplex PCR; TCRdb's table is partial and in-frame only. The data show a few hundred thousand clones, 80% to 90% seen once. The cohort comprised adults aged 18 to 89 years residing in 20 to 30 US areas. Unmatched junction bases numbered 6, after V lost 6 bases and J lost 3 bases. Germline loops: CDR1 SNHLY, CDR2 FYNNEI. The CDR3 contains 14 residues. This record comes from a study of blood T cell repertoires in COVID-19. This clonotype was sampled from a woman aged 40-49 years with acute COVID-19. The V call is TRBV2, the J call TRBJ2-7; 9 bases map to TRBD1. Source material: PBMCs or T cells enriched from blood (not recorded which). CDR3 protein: CASRRDRDHYEQYF. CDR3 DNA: TGTGCCAGCAGAAGGGACAGGGATCACTACGAGCAGTACTTC.